The sequence of this TCR beta chain was determined in a study of shared clonotypes between healthy human individuals. The study, taken as a whole, reports: For naive CD4 cells, 4.5% to 6.5% of clonotypes were shared across a handful of donors.

Repertoires were generated with immunoSEQ multiplex PCR, while TCRdb's copy carries only in-frame clones and drops some. The repertoire consists of about 2.4 million clones, with more than 85% occurring once and the leading ten covering approximately 0.36%. Details on this clone: No antigen is known for it.

Germline lookup yields CDR1 LNHNV and CDR2 YYDKDF (reference sequence). The CDR3 is made up of 18 amino acids. V shed 1 base, J shed 1 base, and the junction held 9 bases outside the gene matches. All of the donors resided in Nashville, Tennessee, and each was a Caucasian adult. The sample consisted of naive CD4+ T cells from PBMCs. Indicated subset: CD45RA+ positively selected. The source of this sequence is a man aged 18 to 30 in good health. Some clones in this sample may be carry-over from other donors' samples. V is TRBV15 and J is TRBJ1-5; 8 bases fit TRBD1. CDR3 in amino acids: CATSRAMRQGRSNQPQHF. CDR3 in DNA: TGTGCCACCAGCAGAGCCATGAGACAGGGGAGAAGCAATCAGCCCCAGCATTTT. Supplemented by reference TRBV15 and TRBJ1-5, the full variable domain reads DAMVIQNPRYQVTQFGKPVTLSCSQTLNHNVMYWYQQKSSQAPKLLFHYYDKDFNNEADTPDNFQSRRPNTSFCFLDIRSPGLGDTAMYLCATSRAMRQGRSNQPQHFGDGTRLSIL.